This T cell receptor beta chain was sequenced for a study of control samples from healthy donors and cancer patients. The CDR3 has 12 amino acids. V was pared by 8 bases and J by 7 bases, with 14 bases between. TCRdb keeps only in-frame clones here, not all; method: immunoSEQ multiplex PCR. The sample records a few hundred thousand clones, about 93% being singletons. Specimen: PBMCs. The clonotype originates from a man aged 40-55 years with head and neck cancer. The chain links TRBV12-3 or TRBV12-4 to TRBJ2-5; possible D gene TRBD2, 6 bases. The CDR3: CASPRGCATQYF. For the CDR3, the DNA is TGTGCCAGCCCTCGGGGGTGCGCGACCCAGTACTTC.